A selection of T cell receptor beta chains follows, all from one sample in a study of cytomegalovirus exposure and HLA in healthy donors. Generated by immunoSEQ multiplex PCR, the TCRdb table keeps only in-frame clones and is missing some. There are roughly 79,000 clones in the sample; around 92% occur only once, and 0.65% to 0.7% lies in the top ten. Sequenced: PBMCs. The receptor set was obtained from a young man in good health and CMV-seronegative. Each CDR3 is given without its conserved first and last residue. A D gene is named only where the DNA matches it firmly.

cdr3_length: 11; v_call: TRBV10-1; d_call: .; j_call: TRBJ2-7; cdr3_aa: ASGGDRTYEQY
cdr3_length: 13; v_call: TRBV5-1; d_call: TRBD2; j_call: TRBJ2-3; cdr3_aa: ASSLTSGSTDTQY
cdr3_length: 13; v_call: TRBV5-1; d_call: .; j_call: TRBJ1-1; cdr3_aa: ASSLTLQGNTEAF
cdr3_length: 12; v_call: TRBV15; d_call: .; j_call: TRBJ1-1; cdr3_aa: ATSRDLGATEAF
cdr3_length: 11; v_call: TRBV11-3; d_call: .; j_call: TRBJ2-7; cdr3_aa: ASSLSRANEQY
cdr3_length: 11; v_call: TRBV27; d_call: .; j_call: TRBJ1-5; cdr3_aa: ASSRRALGPQH
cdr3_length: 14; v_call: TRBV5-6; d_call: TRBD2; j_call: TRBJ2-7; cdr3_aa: ASSWGTSGSSYEQY
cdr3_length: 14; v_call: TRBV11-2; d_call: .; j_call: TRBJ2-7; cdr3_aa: ASSRIAVRAVYEQY
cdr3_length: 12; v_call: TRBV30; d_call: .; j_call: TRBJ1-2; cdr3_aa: AWIWSGNGYGYT
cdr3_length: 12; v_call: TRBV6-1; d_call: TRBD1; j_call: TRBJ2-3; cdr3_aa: ASRGTAFLHTQY
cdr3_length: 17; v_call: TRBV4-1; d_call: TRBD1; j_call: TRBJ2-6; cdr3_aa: ASSLLWTGGSSGANVLT
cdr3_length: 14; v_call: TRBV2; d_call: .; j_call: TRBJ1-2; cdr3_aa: ASRERQILTPYGYT
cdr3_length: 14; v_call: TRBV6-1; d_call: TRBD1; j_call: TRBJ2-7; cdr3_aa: ASSEGDRVGSYEQY
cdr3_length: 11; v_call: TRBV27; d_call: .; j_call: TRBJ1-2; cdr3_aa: ASSLVGSYGYT
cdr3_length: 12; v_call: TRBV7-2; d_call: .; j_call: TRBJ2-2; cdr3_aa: ASSSDTNTGELF
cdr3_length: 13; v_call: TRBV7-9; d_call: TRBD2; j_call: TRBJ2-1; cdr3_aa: ASSLTREGNNEQF
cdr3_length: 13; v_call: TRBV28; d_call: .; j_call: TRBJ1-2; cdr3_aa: ASWGEAGAVYGYT
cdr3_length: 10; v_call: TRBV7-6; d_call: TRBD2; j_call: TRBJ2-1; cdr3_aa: ASSDLAGEQF
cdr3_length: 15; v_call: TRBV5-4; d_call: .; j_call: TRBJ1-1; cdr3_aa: ASSFYFLRQGNTEAF
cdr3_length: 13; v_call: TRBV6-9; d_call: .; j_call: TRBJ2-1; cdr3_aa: ASSFRDSFYNEQF
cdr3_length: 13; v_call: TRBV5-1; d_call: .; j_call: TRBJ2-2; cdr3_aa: ASRLQVSNTGELF
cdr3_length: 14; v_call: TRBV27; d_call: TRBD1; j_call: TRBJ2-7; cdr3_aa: ASFPRHRDRGSVQY
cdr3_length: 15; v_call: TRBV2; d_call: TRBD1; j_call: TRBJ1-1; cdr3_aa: ARRGQGAPWGYTEAF
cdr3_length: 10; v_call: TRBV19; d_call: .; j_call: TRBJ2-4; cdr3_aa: ASSIDLNIQY
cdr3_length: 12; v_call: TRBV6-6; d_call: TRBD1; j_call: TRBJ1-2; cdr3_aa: ASSRTGTDYGYT
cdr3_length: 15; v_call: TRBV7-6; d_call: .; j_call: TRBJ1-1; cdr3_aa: ASSLVRGGGSLPEAF
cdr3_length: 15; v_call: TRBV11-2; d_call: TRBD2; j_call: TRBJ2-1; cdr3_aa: ASSLIRTSGSKDEQF
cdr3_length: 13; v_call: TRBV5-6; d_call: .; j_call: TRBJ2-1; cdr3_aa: ASSLRGASYNEQF
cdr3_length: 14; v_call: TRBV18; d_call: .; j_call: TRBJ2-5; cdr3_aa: ASSPGRDSVEETQY
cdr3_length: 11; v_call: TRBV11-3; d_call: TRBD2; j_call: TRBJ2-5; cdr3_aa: ASNLAGEETQY
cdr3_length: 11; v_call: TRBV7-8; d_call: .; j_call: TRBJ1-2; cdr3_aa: ASGRGDNYGYT
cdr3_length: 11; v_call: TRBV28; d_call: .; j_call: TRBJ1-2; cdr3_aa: ASSLWAEYGYT
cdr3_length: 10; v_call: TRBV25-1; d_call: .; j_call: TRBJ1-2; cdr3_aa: ASSESQIGYT
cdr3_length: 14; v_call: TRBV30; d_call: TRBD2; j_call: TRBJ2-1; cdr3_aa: AWRTFGGREKGEQF
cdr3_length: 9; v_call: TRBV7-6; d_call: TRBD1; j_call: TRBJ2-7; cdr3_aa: ASSAGQGKE
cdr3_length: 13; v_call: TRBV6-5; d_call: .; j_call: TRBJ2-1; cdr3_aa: ASSAQGGDYNEQF
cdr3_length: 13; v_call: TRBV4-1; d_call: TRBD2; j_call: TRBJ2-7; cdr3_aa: ASSQDGVGGGEQY
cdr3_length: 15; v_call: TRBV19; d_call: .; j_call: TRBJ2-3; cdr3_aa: ASSIVVAEGFTDTQY
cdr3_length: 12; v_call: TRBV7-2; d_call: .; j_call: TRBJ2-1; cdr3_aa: ASSLAIRGNEQF
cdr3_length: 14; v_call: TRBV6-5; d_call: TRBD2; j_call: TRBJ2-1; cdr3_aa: ASSYILAGGRGEQF
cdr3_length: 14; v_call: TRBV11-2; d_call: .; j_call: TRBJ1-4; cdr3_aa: ASSLDSGTTNEKLF
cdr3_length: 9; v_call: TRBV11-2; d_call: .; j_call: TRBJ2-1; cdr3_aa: ASSVHDEQF
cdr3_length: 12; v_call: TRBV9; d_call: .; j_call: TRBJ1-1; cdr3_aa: ASSLTVRNTEAF
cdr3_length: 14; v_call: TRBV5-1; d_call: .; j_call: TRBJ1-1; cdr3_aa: ASSPRVNTGSTEAF
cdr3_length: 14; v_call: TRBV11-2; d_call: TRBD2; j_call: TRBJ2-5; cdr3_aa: ASSRLAGGRQETQY
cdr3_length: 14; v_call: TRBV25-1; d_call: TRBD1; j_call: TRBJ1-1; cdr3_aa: ASSESKTGVAAEAF
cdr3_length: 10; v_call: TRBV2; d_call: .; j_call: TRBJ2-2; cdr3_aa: ASLSQTGELF
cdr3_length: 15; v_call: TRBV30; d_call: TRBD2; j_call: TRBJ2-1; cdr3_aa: AWSVRRTSGGWDEQF
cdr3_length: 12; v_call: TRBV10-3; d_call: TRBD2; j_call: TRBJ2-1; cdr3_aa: AIGGGTVYNEQF
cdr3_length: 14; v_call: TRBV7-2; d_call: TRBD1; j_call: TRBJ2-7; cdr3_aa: ASRRDRRPSSVEQY
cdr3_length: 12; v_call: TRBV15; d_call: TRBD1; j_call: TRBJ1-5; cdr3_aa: ATSRGTGGKPQH
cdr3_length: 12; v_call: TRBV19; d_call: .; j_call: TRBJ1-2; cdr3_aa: ASSKARGEYGYT
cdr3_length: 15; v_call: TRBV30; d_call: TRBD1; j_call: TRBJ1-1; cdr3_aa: AWSTLNRDRGQTEAF
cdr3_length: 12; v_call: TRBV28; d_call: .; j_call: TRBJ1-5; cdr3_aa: ASSLAPRNQPQH